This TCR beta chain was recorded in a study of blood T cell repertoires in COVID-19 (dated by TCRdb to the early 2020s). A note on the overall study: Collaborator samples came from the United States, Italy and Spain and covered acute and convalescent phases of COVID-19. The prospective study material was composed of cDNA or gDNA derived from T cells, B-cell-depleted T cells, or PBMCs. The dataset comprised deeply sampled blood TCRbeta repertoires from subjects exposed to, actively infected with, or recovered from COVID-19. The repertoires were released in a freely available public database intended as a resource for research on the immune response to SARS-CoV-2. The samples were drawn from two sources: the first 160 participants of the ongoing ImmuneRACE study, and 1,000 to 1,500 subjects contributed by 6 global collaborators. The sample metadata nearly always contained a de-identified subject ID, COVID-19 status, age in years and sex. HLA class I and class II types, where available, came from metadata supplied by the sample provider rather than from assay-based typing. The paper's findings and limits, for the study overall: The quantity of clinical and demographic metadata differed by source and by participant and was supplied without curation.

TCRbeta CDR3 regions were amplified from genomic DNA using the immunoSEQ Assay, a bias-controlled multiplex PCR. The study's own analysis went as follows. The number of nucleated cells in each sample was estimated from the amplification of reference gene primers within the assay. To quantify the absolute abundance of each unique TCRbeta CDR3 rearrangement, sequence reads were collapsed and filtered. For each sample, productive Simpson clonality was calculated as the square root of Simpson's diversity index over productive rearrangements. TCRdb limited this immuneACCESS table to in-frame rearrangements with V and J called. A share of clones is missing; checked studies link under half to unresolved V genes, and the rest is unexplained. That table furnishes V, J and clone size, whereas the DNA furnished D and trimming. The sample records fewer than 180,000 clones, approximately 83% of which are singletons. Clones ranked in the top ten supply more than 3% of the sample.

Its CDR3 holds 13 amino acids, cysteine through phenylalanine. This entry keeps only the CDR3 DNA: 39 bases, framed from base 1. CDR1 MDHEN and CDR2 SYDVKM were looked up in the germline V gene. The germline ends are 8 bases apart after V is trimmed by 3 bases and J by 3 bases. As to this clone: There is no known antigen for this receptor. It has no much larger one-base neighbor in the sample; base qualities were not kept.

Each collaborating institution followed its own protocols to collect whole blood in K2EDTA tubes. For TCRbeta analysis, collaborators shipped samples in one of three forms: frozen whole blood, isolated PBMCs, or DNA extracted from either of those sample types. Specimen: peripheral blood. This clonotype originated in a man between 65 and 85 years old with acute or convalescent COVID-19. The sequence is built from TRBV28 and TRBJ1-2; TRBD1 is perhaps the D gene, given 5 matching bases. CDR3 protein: CASSLGGDYGYTF. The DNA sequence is TGTGCCAGCAGTTTGGGAGGGGACTATGGCTACACCTTC.